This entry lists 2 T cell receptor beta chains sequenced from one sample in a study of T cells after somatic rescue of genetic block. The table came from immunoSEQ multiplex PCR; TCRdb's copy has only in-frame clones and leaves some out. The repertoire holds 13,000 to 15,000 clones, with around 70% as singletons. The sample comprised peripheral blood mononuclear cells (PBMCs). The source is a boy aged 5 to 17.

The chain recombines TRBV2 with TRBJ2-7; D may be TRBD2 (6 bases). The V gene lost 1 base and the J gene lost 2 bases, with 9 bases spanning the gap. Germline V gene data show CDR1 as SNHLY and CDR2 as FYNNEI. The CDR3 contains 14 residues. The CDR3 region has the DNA TGTGCCAGCAGTGAAGGGCTAGCGACCTACGAGCAGTACTTC. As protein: CASSEGLATYEQYF. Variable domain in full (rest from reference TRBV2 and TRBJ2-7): EPEVTQTPSHQVTQMGQEVILRCVPISNHLYFYWYRQILGQKVEFLVSFYNNEISEKSEIFDDQFSVERPDGSNFTLKIRSTKLEDSAMYFCASSEGLATYEQYFGPGTRLTVT.

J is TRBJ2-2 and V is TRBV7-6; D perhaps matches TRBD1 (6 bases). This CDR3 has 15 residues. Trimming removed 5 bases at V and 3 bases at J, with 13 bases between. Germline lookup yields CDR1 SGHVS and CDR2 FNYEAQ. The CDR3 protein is CASSIGGQYTGELFF. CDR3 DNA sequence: TGTGCCAGCAGCATCGGAGGACAGTACACCGGGGAGCTGTTTTTT.